The 17 T cell receptor beta chains presented below share a single source sample, sequenced in a study of tumor and adjacent non-tumor tissue in lung cancer. The library came from three nested PCR rounds adapted from ARM-PCR protocols. TCRdb redid the calling of the multiplex PCR reads with MiXCR, one entry per CDR3 protein. The sample lists about 110,000 distinct CDR3 sequences; roughly two thirds were seen once. The template was RNA from unsorted bulk tissue. More than 3 cm separated this lung sample from the edge of the tumor. The sequencing sample was made of distant non-tumor lung tissue. The receptors derive from a man between 60 and 75 years old with non-small cell lung cancer.

This clonotype is a singleton in its sample. One end of the junction fails to match germline, which may point to a read error. V is TRBV19 and J is TRBJ2-1; 8 bases align to TRBD2. The germline CDR1 and CDR2 sequences are LNHDA and SQIVND (reference sequence). This CDR3 contains 15 residues. The CDR3 nucleotides are TGTGCCAGTTCCCGGGGGGGACAAGACTACAATGAGCAGTTTTTC. Residues: CASSRGGQDYNEQFF.

This clonotype came up a few times. A much more abundant neighbour one base away suggests this may be a read error. The rearrangement links TRBV28 to TRBJ2-7, with D tentatively TRBD1 or TRBD2 (7 bases each). Trimming took off 4 bases at V and 6 bases at J, with 16 bases between the two ends. This CDR3 is built from 14 residues. From germline, CDR1 is MDHEN and CDR2 SYDVKM. The chain's CDR3 is CASSWEGARGEQYF. In DNA, the CDR3 is TGTGCCAGCAGTTGGGAGGGGGCGCGAGGCGAGCAGTACTTC.

The chain employs TRBV29-1 and TRBJ1-2, with a tentative D call TRBD1 (6 bases). V gave up 4 bases and J gave up 11 bases, with 14 bases separating them. CDR3 length: 11 residues. The germline CDR1 and CDR2 sequences are SQVTM and ANQGSEA. CDR3 nucleotide sequence: TGCAGCGTTGGGGTGGGGGCAGGTTACACCTTC. Its translation is CSVGVGAGYTF.

Many counts were recorded for this clonotype. This chain uses TRBV28 with TRBJ2-5; D perhaps matches TRBD2 (5 bases). V shed 5 bases and J shed 4 bases, with 14 bases lying between them. Germline V CDR1 and CDR2: MDHEN, SYDVKM. The CDR3 is 14 amino acids. CDR3 protein: CASSLTGFSETQYF. For the CDR3, the DNA is TGTGCCAGCAGTCTCACGGGATTTTCAGAGACCCAGTACTTC.

This clonotype has ten or more counts. The V and J genes are TRBV29-1 and TRBJ1-2; a possible D gene is TRBD1 (5 bases). V shed 4 bases and J shed 7 bases, with 10 bases lying between them. Looked up from germline, CDR1 is SQVTM and CDR2 is ANQGSEA. This CDR3 contains 11 residues. CDR3 amino acids: CSVGQGSGYTF. DNA of the CDR3: TGCAGCGTTGGCCAGGGTTCTGGCTACACCTTC.

By share of the sample, this clonotype is medium-sized. The rearrangement joins TRBV11-1 to TRBJ2-7; 12 bases are shared with TRBD2. V shed 5 bases and J 2 bases; nucleotides not matched to a gene: 4. This CDR3 has 15 residues. CDR1 is SGHAT and CDR2 is FQDESV in the germline V gene (reference sequence). The CDR3 DNA reads TGTGCCAGCAGCAAGACTAGCGGGAGCACCTACGAGCAGTACTTC. Protein: CASSKTSGSTYEQYF.

This CDR3 reads CSARTSATDTQYF. The CDR3 nucleotides read TGCAGTGCAAGAACTAGCGCCACAGATACGCAGTATTTT. The rearrangement uses TRBV20-1 and TRBJ2-3; 7 nucleotides align to TRBD2. CDR3 length equals 13 residues. Germline values: CDR1 DFQATT, CDR2 SNEGSKA (reference sequence). J was trimmed by 2 bases and V by 6 bases; bases with no gene match: 5.

This clonotype was counted many times. The rearrangement uses TRBV7-9 and TRBJ2-1; weak D call: TRBD2 (5 bases). Germline CDR1 and CDR2: SEHNR and FQNEAQ (reference sequence). The CDR3 covers 12 residues. V lost 5 bases and J lost 8, with 10 bases in between. As DNA, the CDR3 is TGTGCCAGCAGCGTCCGGGGATATGAGCAGTTCTTC. Protein sequence: CASSVRGYEQFF.

This clonotype was picked up many times. This chain connects TRBV5-1 to TRBJ2-3; 16 nucleotides agree with TRBD2. This CDR3 has 18 residues. The V and J ends lost 4 bases and 1 base, in that order; junction bases with no gene match: 6. The germline gives CDR1 SGHRS, CDR2 YFSETQ. CDR3 protein: CASSAGLAGGPGTDTQYF. The CDR3 region has the DNA TGCGCCAGCAGCGCGGGACTAGCGGGGGGGCCAGGCACAGATACGCAGTATTTT.

As concerns this clonotype: One end of the junction fails to match germline, which may point to a read error. The chain carries TRBV6-5 and TRBJ2-1; no definite D call. This CDR3 spans 16 amino acids. The germline gives CDR1 MNHEY, CDR2 SVGAGI. The CDR3, as DNA: TGTGGCAGCAGCTACTCGAGTGGGTCCCTTTACAATAAGCAGTTCTTC. It encodes CGSSYSSGSLYNKQFF.

This clonotype was seen a handful of times. This could be a read error, since a much larger clone is one nucleotide away. The chain employs TRBV6-2 or TRBV6-3 and TRBJ2-5; possibly TRBD1 for D (6 bases). The germline V gene has CDR1 MNHEY and CDR2 SVGEGT. The CDR3 totals 13 residues. CDR3 sequence (DNA): TGTGTCAGCAGAACAGGGAGTCCTGAGACCCAGTACTTC. The encoded protein is CVSRTGSPETQYF.

The V and J genes are TRBV2 and TRBJ2-5; D call uncertain. In germline, CDR1 is SNHLY, CDR2 FYNNEI. The V and J ends lost 3 bases and 1 base respectively, with 9 bases between them. This CDR3 is 14 amino acids long. The CDR3 nucleotides are TGTGCCAGCAGTGACCCGGTGCCCCAAGAGACCCAGTACTTC. It translates to CASSDPVPQETQYF. The full variable domain, its missing parts supplied by reference TRBV2 and TRBJ2-5, is EPEVTQTPSHQVTQMGQEVILRCVPISNHLYFYWYRQILGQKVEFLVSFYNNEISEKSEIFDDQFSVERPDGSNFTLKIRSTKLEDSAMYFCASSDPVPQETQYFGPGTRLLVL.

The chain couples TRBV4-1 to TRBJ1-6; D call uncertain. V lost 4 bases to trimming and J lost 15 bases, with 16 bases between them. The CDR3 is 13 residues long. Per germline, CDR1 MGHRA and CDR2 YSYEKL. The CDR3 DNA follows: TGCGCCAGCAGCCCCCATGAGTTGGAAATCCTCCACTTT. Translated, it gives CASSPHELEILHF.

Note on this clonotype: A clone one base away is much larger, so this may be a read error. The V call is TRBV6-2 or TRBV6-3, the J call TRBJ1-5, with a tentative D call TRBD1 (5 bases). The ends were cut back, 4 bases at V and 2 bases at J, with 15 bases in the middle. CDR3 length: 16 residues. Germline V gives CDR1 MNHEY, CDR2 SVGEGT. The CDR3 here is CASSSPGLRGNQPQHF. The CDR3 DNA reads as TGTGCCAGCAGTTCCCCAGGGCTTAGGGGCAATCAGCCCCAGCATTTT.

This clonotype has just a few counts. Being one base from a much bigger clone, this may be a read error. V is TRBV6-5 and J is TRBJ1-6; possibly TRBD1 for D (6 bases). Germline loops: CDR1 MNHEY, CDR2 SVGAGI. The CDR3 runs to 14 residues. Here the CDR3 DNA reads TGTACCAGCAGTGCCGGGACAATGAATTCACCCCTCCACTTT. Protein product: CTSSAGTMNSPLHF.

As regards this clonotype: This clone may be a read error of a much larger clone one base away. The rearrangement uses TRBV14 and TRBJ1-1; D not certain. Germline CDR1 is SGHDN and CDR2 is FVKESK. Trimming removed 10 bases from V and 8 bases from J, with 14 bases in between. The CDR3 is 11 amino acids. This chain's CDR3 is CANSKGPEAFF. The CDR3, as DNA: TGTGCCAACTCTAAGGGCCCCGAAGCTTTCTTT.

As concerns this clonotype: A junction end diverges from the germline sequence, so it may reflect a read error. This chain uses TRBV20-1 with TRBJ1-6; D ambiguous. The germline CDR1 and CDR2 sequences are DFQATT and SNEGSKA (reference sequence). The CDR3 spans 16 residues. The CDR3 sequence: CNARDLSGWDNSPLHF. In DNA form, the CDR3 reads TGCAATGCTAGAGATCTTTCGGGCTGGGATAATTCACCCCTCCACTTT.